The rows below give T cell receptor beta chains drawn from one sample of a study of metastatic and nonmetastatic thyroid tumors. Using MiXCR, TCRdb reanalyzed the PCR reads. The sample holds some 20,000 clones, 21% seen once. The specimen was tumor tissue. The source of these receptors is a female donor with papillary thyroid cancer or a benign thyroid nodule (not recorded which). Some clones in this sample may be carry-over from other donors' samples. Both conserved end residues are part of each CDR3. A D gene is named only where the DNA matches it firmly. Part of the rows lack a size; the others show once, few, many or a class for expanded clones.

d_gene: TRBD2; v_gene: TRBV20-1; abundance: many; j_gene: TRBJ2-1; CDR3nt: TGCAGTGCTAGCGGGACTAGCGGGAGGATTGAGCAGTTCTTC; CDR3aa: CSASGTSGRIEQFF
d_gene: .; v_gene: TRBV28; abundance: many; j_gene: TRBJ2-6; CDR3nt: TGTGCCAGCAGTCCCGGCCACCTCGAGGCCAACGTCCTGACTTTC; CDR3aa: CASSPGHLEANVLTF
d_gene: .; v_gene: TRBV7-9; abundance: .; j_gene: TRBJ2-2; CDR3nt: TGTGCCAGCAGCCCCCTCCGGGGAAACACCGGGGAGCTGTTTTTT; CDR3aa: CASSPLRGNTGELFF
d_gene: TRBD1; v_gene: TRBV12-5; abundance: many; j_gene: TRBJ1-5; CDR3nt: TGTGCTGGGGACAGGGACAATCAGCCCCAGCATTTT; CDR3aa: CAGDRDNQPQHF
d_gene: .; v_gene: TRBV19; abundance: few; j_gene: TRBJ1-6; CDR3nt: TGTGCCAGTAGAAGGACGACGGTAAATTCACCCCTCCACTTT; CDR3aa: CASRRTTVNSPLHF
d_gene: TRBD2; v_gene: TRBV10-2; abundance: .; j_gene: TRBJ2-7; CDR3nt: TGCGCCAGCACCTACCCTGGACTAGTGGTCGCGCAGTACTTC; CDR3aa: CASTYPGLVVAQYF
d_gene: .; v_gene: TRBV6-1; abundance: .; j_gene: TRBJ1-2; CDR3nt: TGTGCCAGCACCCCCCGGAGTGATGGCTACACCTTC; CDR3aa: CASTPRSDGYTF
d_gene: TRBD1; v_gene: TRBV30; abundance: .; j_gene: TRBJ1-3; CDR3nt: TGTGCCTGGAGTGTAAAGGGGACAGGTAAGAACACCATATATTTT; CDR3aa: CAWSVKGTGKNTIYF
d_gene: .; v_gene: TRBV20-1; abundance: .; j_gene: TRBJ1-2; CDR3nt: TGCAGTGTACCTCCCGGGACAAACTATGGCTACACCTTC; CDR3aa: CSVPPGTNYGYTF
d_gene: .; v_gene: TRBV6-1; abundance: many; j_gene: TRBJ2-3; CDR3nt: TGTGCCAGCAGTTCTTTCGGGGTACCTCAGAGGGATACGCAGTATTTT; CDR3aa: CASSSFGVPQRDTQYF
d_gene: .; v_gene: TRBV7-9; abundance: medium-sized; j_gene: TRBJ2-7; CDR3nt: TGTGCCAGCAGCTACCCGACTGGCAAGCAGTACTTC; CDR3aa: CASSYPTGKQYF
d_gene: .; v_gene: TRBV11-2; abundance: many; j_gene: TRBJ2-7; CDR3nt: TGTGCCAGCAGTCCGAGCGGAGCCTACGAGCAGTACTTC; CDR3aa: CASSPSGAYEQYF
d_gene: .; v_gene: TRBV27; abundance: many; j_gene: TRBJ1-2; CDR3nt: TGTGCCAGCAGTCACGGACGGAACTATGGCTACACCTTC; CDR3aa: CASSHGRNYGYTF
d_gene: TRBD1; v_gene: TRBV6-2/TRBV6-3; abundance: few; j_gene: TRBJ2-7; CDR3nt: TGTGCCAGCAGTTTTGGGACAGCTTACGAGCAGTACTTC; CDR3aa: CASSFGTAYEQYF
d_gene: .; v_gene: TRBV2; abundance: many; j_gene: TRBJ1-1; CDR3nt: TGTGCCAGCAGCCCCGGGCCCCAGTCTGACATGAACACTGAAGCTTTCTTT; CDR3aa: CASSPGPQSDMNTEAFF
d_gene: TRBD1; v_gene: TRBV7-8; abundance: many; j_gene: TRBJ1-2; CDR3nt: TGTGCCAGCAGCTTCGTACAGGGGAGCGGCTACACCTTC; CDR3aa: CASSFVQGSGYTF
d_gene: .; v_gene: TRBV20-1; abundance: many; j_gene: TRBJ1-3; CDR3nt: TGCAGTGCTCTCCGGCCAGGAAACACCATATATTTT; CDR3aa: CSALRPGNTIYF
d_gene: .; v_gene: TRBV28; abundance: few; j_gene: TRBJ1-5; CDR3nt: TGTGCCAGCAGTTTAACAGGGAGGACCCAGCCCCAGCATTTT; CDR3aa: CASSLTGRTQPQHF
d_gene: TRBD2; v_gene: TRBV30; abundance: .; j_gene: TRBJ2-3; CDR3nt: TGTGCCTGGACTACTAGCGGACTATATACGCAGTATTTT; CDR3aa: CAWTTSGLYTQYF
d_gene: TRBD2; v_gene: TRBV3-1; abundance: many; j_gene: TRBJ2-7; CDR3nt: TGTGCCAGCAGCCACGGGGTAGCGGGGTACGAGCAGTACTTC; CDR3aa: CASSHGVAGYEQYF
d_gene: .; v_gene: TRBV2; abundance: few; j_gene: TRBJ1-5; CDR3nt: TGTGCCAGCGGATATAGTAATCAGCCCCAGCATTTT; CDR3aa: CASGYSNQPQHF
d_gene: .; v_gene: TRBV20-1; abundance: .; j_gene: TRBJ2-1; CDR3nt: TGCAGTGCTAGTACGGGAGCCAGGCCTAATGAGCAGTTCTTC; CDR3aa: CSASTGARPNEQFF
d_gene: TRBD2; v_gene: TRBV5-1; abundance: medium-sized; j_gene: TRBJ2-1; CDR3nt: TGCGCCAGCAGCTTGGCCCCGGGACTAGGCATCTATGAGCAGTTCTTC; CDR3aa: CASSLAPGLGIYEQFF
d_gene: .; v_gene: TRBV6-2/TRBV6-3; abundance: .; j_gene: TRBJ2-7; CDR3nt: TGTGCCAGCAGTTTGTACGCTCCCTACGAGCAGTACTTC; CDR3aa: CASSLYAPYEQYF
d_gene: .; v_gene: TRBV5-6; abundance: many; j_gene: TRBJ2-7; CDR3nt: TGTGCCAGCAGCTGGCGGCCTATAGGAACCTCCTACGAGCAGTACTTC; CDR3aa: CASSWRPIGTSYEQYF
d_gene: TRBD2; v_gene: TRBV7-3; abundance: many; j_gene: TRBJ2-3; CDR3nt: TGTGCCAGCAGCTCCGAGGCGGGACTAGCGGATACGCAGTATTTT; CDR3aa: CASSSEAGLADTQYF
d_gene: TRBD2; v_gene: TRBV12-3/TRBV12-4; abundance: .; j_gene: TRBJ2-7; CDR3nt: TGTGCCAGCAGTTTGGGACTAGCGGCCTACGAGCAGTACTTC; CDR3aa: CASSLGLAAYEQYF
d_gene: .; v_gene: TRBV27; abundance: many; j_gene: TRBJ1-1; CDR3nt: TGTGCCAGCACCTCGGGAACTGAAGCTTTCTTT; CDR3aa: CASTSGTEAFF
d_gene: TRBD2; v_gene: TRBV20-1; abundance: many; j_gene: TRBJ2-7; CDR3nt: TGCAGTGCCGGGCAGGGTGCCGGGGGGGACGAGCAGTACTTC; CDR3aa: CSAGQGAGGDEQYF
d_gene: TRBD1; v_gene: TRBV18; abundance: many; j_gene: TRBJ2-5; CDR3nt: TGTGCCAGCTCACCAGGACAGGGGCTCTCCAACGAGTACTTC; CDR3aa: CASSPGQGLSNEYF
d_gene: .; v_gene: TRBV9; abundance: .; j_gene: TRBJ2-3; CDR3nt: TGTGCCAGCAGCGTAGGTTGGATCCAGGGCGATACGCAGTATTTT; CDR3aa: CASSVGWIQGDTQYF